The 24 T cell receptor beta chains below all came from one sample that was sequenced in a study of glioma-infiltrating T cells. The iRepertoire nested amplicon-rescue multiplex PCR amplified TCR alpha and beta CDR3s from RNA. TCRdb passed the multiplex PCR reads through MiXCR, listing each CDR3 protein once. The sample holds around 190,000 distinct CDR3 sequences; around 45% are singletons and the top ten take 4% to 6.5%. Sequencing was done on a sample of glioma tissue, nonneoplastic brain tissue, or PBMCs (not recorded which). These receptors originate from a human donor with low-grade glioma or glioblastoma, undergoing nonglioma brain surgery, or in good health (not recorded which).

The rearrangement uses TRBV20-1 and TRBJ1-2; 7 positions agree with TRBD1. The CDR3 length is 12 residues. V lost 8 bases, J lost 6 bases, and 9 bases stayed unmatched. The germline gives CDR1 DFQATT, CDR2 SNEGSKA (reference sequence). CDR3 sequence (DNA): TGCAGTCCTAAATGGACAGGTGATGGCTACACCTTC. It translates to CSPKWTGDGYTF.

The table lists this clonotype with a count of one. In DNA, the CDR3 is TGTGCCAGCAGCCAAGTTACTAGCGGGAGCCCCTACAATGAGCAGTTCTTC. The encoded protein is CASSQVTSGSPYNEQFF. The chain is built from TRBV3-1 and TRBJ2-1, with 11 bases matching TRBD2. Looked up from germline, CDR1 is LGHDT and CDR2 is YNNKEL (reference sequence). V lost 1 base, J lost 2 bases, and 4 bases stayed unmatched. CDR3 length equals 17 residues.

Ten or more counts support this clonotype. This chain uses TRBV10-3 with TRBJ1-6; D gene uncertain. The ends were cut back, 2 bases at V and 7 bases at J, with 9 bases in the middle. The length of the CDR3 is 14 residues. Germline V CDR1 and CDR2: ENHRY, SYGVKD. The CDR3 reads CAISEPAENSPLHF. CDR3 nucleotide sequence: TGTGCCATCAGTGAGCCCGCTGAGAATTCACCCCTCCACTTT.

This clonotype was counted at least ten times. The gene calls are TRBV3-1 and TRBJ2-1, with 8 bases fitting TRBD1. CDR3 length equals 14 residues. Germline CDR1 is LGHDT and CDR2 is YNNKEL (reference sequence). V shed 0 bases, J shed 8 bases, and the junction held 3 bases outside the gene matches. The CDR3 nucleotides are TGTGCCAGCAGCCAAGATTGGACAGGGTATGAGCAGTTCTTC. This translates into CASSQDWTGYEQFF.

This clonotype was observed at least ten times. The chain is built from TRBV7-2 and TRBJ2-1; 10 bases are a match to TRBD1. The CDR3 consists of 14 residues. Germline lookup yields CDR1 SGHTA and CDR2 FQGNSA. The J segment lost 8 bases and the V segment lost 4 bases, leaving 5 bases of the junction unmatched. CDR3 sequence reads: CASSSRQGADEQFF. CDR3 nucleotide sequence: TGTGCCAGCAGCTCCAGACAGGGGGCGGATGAGCAGTTCTTC.

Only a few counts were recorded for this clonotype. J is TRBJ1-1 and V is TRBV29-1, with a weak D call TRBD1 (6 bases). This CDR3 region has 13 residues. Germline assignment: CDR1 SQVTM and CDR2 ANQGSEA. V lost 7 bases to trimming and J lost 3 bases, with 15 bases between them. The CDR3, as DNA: TGCAGCGCCGCGGGGGGCATCGACACTGAAGCTTTCTTT. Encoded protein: CSAAGGIDTEAFF.

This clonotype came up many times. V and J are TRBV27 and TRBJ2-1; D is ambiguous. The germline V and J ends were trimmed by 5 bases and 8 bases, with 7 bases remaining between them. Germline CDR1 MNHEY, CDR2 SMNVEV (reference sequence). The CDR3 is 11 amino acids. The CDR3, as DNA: TGTGCCAGCAGTGAAGGGTATGAGCAGTTCTTC. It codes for CASSEGYEQFF.

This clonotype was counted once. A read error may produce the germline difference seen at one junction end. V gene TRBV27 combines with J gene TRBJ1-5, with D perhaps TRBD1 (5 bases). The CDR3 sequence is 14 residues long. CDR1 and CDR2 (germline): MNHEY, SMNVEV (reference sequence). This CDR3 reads CASIRGGSNQPQDF. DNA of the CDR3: TGTGCCAGCATCCGGGGGGGTAGCAATCAGCCCCAGGATTTT.

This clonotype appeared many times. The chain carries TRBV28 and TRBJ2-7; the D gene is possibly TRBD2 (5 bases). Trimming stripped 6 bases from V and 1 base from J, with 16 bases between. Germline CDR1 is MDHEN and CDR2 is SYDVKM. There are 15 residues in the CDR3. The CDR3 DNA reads TGTGCCAGCAGCGACGCGGGTCGCAATTCCTACGAGCAGTACTTC. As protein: CASSDAGRNSYEQYF.

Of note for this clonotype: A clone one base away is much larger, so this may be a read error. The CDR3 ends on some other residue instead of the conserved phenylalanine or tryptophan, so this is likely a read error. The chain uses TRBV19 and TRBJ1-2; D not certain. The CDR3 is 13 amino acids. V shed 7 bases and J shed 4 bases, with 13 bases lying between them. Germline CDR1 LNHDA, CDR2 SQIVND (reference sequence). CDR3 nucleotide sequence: TGTGCCAGTAAAGACACTACTCTCTATGGCTACACCTTA. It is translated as CASKDTTLYGYTL.

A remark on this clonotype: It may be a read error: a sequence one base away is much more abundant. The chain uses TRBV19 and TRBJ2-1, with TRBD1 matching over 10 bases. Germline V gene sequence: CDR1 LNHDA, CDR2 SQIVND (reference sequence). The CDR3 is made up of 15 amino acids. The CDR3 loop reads CASSPGQGLNNKQFF. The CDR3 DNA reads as TGTGCCAGTAGCCCGGGACAGGGGTTAAACAATAAGCAGTTCTTC.

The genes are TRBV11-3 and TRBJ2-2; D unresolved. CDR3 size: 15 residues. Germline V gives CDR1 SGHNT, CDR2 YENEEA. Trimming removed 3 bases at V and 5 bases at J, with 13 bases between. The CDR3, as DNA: TGTGCCAGCAGCTTCGGTGACACTCGTACCGGGGAGCTGTTTTTT. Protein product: CASSFGDTRTGELFF.

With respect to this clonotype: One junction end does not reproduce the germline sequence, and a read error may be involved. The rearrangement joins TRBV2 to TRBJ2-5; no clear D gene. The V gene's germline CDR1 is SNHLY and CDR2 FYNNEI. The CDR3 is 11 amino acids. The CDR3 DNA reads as TGTGCCAGCATGACGACACGTCTGGAAGTCTTC. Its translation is CASMTTRLEVF. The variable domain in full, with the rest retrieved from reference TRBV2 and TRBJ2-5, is EPEVTQTPSHQVTQMGQEVILRCVPISNHLYFYWYRQILGQKVEFLVSFYNNEISEKSEIFDDQFSVERPDGSNFTLKIRSTKLEDSAMYFCASMTTRLEVFGPGTRLLVL.

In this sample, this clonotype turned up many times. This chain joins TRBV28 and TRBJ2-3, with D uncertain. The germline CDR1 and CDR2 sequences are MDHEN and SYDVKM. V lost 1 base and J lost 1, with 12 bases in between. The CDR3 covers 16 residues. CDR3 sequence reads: CASSLLWGVRTDTQYF. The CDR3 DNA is TGTGCCAGCAGTTTATTATGGGGTGTGCGCACAGATACGCAGTATTTT.

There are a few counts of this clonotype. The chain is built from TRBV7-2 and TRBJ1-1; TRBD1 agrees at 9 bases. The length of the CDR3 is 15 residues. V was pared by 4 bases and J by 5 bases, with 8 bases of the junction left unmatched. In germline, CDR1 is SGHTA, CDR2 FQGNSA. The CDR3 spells CASSYRQGVLTEAFF. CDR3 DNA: TGTGCCAGCAGCTACCGACAGGGGGTCCTAACTGAAGCTTTCTTT. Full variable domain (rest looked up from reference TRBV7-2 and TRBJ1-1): GAGVSQSPSNKVTEKGKDVELRCDPISGHTALYWYRQSLGQGLEFLIYFQGNSAPDKSGLPSDRFSAERTGGSVSTLTIQRTQQEDSAVYLCASSYRQGVLTEAFFGQGTRLTVV.

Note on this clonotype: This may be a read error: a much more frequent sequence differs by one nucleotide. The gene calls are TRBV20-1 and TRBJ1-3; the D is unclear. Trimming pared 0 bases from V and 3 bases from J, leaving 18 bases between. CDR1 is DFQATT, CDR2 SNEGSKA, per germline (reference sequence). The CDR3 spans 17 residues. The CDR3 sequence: CSARDLEGWYYGNTIYF. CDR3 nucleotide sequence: TGCAGTGCTAGAGATCTTGAGGGATGGTACTATGGAAACACCATATATTTT.

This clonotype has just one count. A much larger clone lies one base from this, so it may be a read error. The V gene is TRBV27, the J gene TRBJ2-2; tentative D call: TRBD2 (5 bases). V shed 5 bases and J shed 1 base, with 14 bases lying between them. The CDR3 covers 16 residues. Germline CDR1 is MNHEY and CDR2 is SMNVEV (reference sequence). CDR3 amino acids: CASSVLNTRNTGELFF. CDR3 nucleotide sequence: TGTGCCAGCAGTGTACTAAATACTAGGAACACCGGGGAGCTGTTTTTT.

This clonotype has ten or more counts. CDR3 amino acids: CASSETGGPQETQYF. The CDR3 bases are TGTGCCAGCAGTGAGACAGGGGGACCTCAAGAGACCCAGTACTTC. The V call is TRBV6-1, the J call TRBJ2-5, with 9 bases matching TRBD1. This CDR3 contains 15 residues. The V and J ends lost 3 bases and 2 bases, in that order; junction bases with no gene match: 4. CDR1 and CDR2 from the germline V gene are MNHNS and SASEGT.

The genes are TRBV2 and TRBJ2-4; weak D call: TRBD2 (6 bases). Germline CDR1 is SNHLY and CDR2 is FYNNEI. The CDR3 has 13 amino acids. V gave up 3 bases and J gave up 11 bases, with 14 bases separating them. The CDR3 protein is CASSEGTYGFQYF. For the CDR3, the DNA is TGTGCCAGCAGTGAGGGGACTTACGGGTTTCAGTACTTC.

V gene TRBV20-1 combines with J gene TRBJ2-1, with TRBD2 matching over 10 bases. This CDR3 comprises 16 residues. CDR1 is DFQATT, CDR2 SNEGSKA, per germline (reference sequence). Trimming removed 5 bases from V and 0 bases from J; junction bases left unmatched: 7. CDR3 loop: CSALQLAGSSYNEQFF. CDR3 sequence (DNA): TGCAGTGCTCTACAACTAGCGGGGAGCTCCTACAATGAGCAGTTCTTC.

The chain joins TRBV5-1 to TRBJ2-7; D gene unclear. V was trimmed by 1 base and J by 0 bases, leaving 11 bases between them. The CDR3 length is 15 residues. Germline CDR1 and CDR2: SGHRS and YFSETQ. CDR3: CASSLLGPPSYEQYF. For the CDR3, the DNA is TGCGCCAGCAGCTTGCTAGGTCCACCCTCCTACGAGCAGTACTTC. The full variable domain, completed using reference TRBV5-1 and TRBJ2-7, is KAGVTQTPRYLIKTRGQQVTLSCSPISGHRSVSWYQQTPGQGLQFLFEYFSETQRNKGNFPGRFSGRQFSNSRSEMNVSTLELGDSALYLCASSLLGPPSYEQYFGPGTRLTVT.

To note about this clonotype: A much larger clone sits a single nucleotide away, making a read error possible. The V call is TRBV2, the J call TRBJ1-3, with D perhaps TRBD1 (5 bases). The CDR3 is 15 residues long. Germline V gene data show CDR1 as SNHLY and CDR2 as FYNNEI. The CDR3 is CATSELWGLGNTIYF. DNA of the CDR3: TGTGCCACCAGTGAACTTTGGGGCCTTGGAAACACCATATATTTT.

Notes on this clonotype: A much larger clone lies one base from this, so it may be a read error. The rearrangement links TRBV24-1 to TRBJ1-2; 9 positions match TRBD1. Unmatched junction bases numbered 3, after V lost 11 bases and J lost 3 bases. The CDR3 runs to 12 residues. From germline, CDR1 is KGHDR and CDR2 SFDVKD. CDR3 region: CAINRGHYGYTF. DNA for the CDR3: TGTGCCATCAACAGGGGGCACTATGGCTACACCTTC.

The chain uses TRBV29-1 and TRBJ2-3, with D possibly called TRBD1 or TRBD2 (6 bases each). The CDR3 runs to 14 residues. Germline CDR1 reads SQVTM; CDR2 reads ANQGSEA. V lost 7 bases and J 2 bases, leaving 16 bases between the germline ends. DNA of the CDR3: TGCAGCGAAGAGGGGGGCAGCTCCACAGATACGCAGTATTTT. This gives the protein CSEEGGSSTDTQYF.